The rows below give T cell receptor beta chains drawn from one sample of a study of human T cells and chemical hapten exposure. TCRdb re-analysed the RACE reads in MiXCR, keeping a single row per CDR3 protein. In the table there are some 52,000 distinct CDR3 sequences, roughly a tenth of which are singletons. This specimen was whole blood, taken in connection with sensitization to the hapten diphenylcyclopropenone (DPC). These TCRs come from a woman in her thirties or forties with alopecia areata. Some clones in this sample may be carry-over from other donors' samples. The CDR3 runs from the conserved cysteine through the conserved F or W. Each record gives: clone size, V gene, D gene, J gene, CDR3 protein, CDR3 DNA. A D gene is named only where the DNA matches it firmly. For some rows the clone size is stated as once, few or many, or as a class when expanded; others skip it.

>many|TRBV7-2|-|TRBJ1-2
CASSLSTNYGYTF
TGTGCCAGCAGCTTATCCACTAACTATGGCTACACCTTC
>-|TRBV20-1|-|TRBJ2-1
CSARDGTHLPYNEQFF
TGCAGTGCTAGAGATGGGACTCACCTTCCTTACAATGAGCAGTTCTTC
>many|TRBV4-2|-|TRBJ1-2
CASSRQEGVQDPNYGYTF
TGTGCCAGCAGCCGCCAAGAGGGGGTACAGGACCCTAACTATGGCTACACCTTC
>-|TRBV7-8|-|TRBJ1-6
CASSLDRWLHF
TGTGCCAGCAGCCTCGACAGGTGGCTCCACTTT
>many|TRBV7-9|TRBD1|TRBJ1-1
CASGPGSGTGEIRSEAFF
TGTGCCAGCGGGCCGGGATCCGGGACAGGAGAAATTAGGTCTGAAGCTTTCTTT
>many|TRBV6-4|TRBD2|TRBJ2-3
CASKEVAGEHTDTQYF
TGTGCCAGCAAGGAAGTAGCGGGGGAACACACAGATACGCAGTATTTT
>-|TRBV5-1|TRBD2|TRBJ2-1
CASSSGTSIYNEQFF
TGCGCCAGCAGCTCCGGGACTAGCATCTACAATGAGCAGTTCTTC
>-|TRBV2|-|TRBJ1-2
CASREVPPGHPGYTF
TGTGCCAGCAGAGAAGTTCCTCCGGGCCATCCCGGCTACACCTTC
>-|TRBV20-1|TRBD2|TRBJ2-3
CSARLAGGRTDTQYF
TGCAGTGCTAGGCTAGCGGGGGGCCGCACAGATACGCAGTATTTT
>-|TRBV7-6|-|TRBJ2-1
CASSLSGADNEQFF
TGTGCCAGCAGCCTTTCGGGGGCAGACAATGAGCAGTTCTTC
>many|TRBV12-3/TRBV12-4|-|TRBJ2-3
CASSYHAVGSLPSTDTQYF
TGTGCCAGCAGCTATCACGCCGTAGGCTCCTTGCCTAGCACAGATACGCAGTATTTT
>few|TRBV3-1|TRBD1|TRBJ1-6
CASSPTGISYNSPLHF
TGTGCCAGCAGCCCGACAGGGATTTCCTATAATTCACCCCTCCACTTT
>-|TRBV6-5|-|TRBJ2-3
CASSYQRTRSTDTQYF
TGTGCCAGCAGTTACCAGAGGACTCGGAGCACAGATACGCAGTATTTT
>-|TRBV20-1|-|TRBJ1-6
CSARDHLISGF
TGCAGTGCTAGAGATCACCTGATATCGGGTTTT
>-|TRBV28|-|TRBJ2-1
CASSGRGSYNEQFF
TGTGCCAGCAGTGGACGGGGCTCCTACAATGAGCAGTTCTTC
>-|TRBV7-6|TRBD2|TRBJ2-2
CASSSQGAGITGELFF
TGTGCCAGCAGTTCCCAGGGAGCGGGGATCACCGGGGAGCTGTTTTTT
>once|TRBV9|-|TRBJ1-1
CASSVAPGGTEAFF
TGTGCCAGCAGCGTAGCGCCGGGAGGCACTGAAGCTTTCTTT
>few|TRBV6-2/TRBV6-3|TRBD2|TRBJ2-1
CASRPPGLAGYNEQFF
TGTGCCAGCAGACCCCCGGGACTAGCGGGGTATAATGAGCAGTTCTTC
>many|TRBV14|-|TRBJ1-6
CASSFSYNSPLHF
TGTGCCAGCTCGTTCTCCTATAATTCACCCCTCCACTTT
>many|TRBV11-2|-|TRBJ2-5
CASSWGAGRQETQYF
TGTGCCAGCAGCTGGGGGGCGGGACGACAAGAGACCCAGTACTTC
>-|TRBV13|-|TRBJ2-3
CASSLGADTQYF
TGTGCCAGCAGCTTAGGGGCCGATACGCAGTATTTT
>many|TRBV4-1|-|TRBJ1-1
CASSQGPAMNTEAFF
TGCGCCAGCAGCCAAGGGCCAGCCATGAACACTGAAGCTTTCTTT
>many|TRBV7-3|TRBD1|TRBJ1-2
CASSLTYLVGTGKIYGYTF
TGTGCCAGCAGCTTAACGTATCTCGTCGGGACAGGGAAAATCTATGGCTACACCTTC
>few|TRBV4-3|-|TRBJ2-2
CASSQKRTGELFF
TGCGCCAGCAGCCAAAAGAGGACCGGGGAGCTGTTTTTT
>few|TRBV25-1|TRBD1|TRBJ1-3
CASSELGQGVDTIYF
TGTGCCAGCAGTGAACTGGGACAGGGGGTGGACACCATATATTTT
>many|TRBV7-8|-|TRBJ1-1
CASSPGAPGTEAFF
TGTGCCAGCAGCCCCGGGGCCCCGGGAACTGAAGCTTTCTTT
>many|TRBV6-2/TRBV6-3|-|TRBJ1-1
CASSYTGMDTEAFF
TGTGCCAGCAGTTATACAGGGATGGACACTGAAGCTTTCTTT
>many|TRBV7-3|-|TRBJ2-1
CASSLTLSSYNEQFF
TGTGCCAGCAGCCTTACTCTGAGCTCCTACAATGAGCAGTTCTTC
>-|TRBV7-9|TRBD2|TRBJ2-7
CASSPGTSIILEQYF
TGTGCCAGCAGTCCGGGGACTAGTATAATTCTCGAGCAGTACTTC
>-|TRBV29-1|-|TRBJ1-2
CSVGQSANYGYTF
TGCAGCGTTGGGCAGTCAGCTAACTATGGCTACACCTTC
>-|TRBV12-3/TRBV12-4|-|TRBJ2-6
CASSPDGSGANVLTF
TGTGCCAGCAGTCCAGATGGCTCTGGGGCCAACGTCCTGACTTTC
>many|TRBV5-1|-|TRBJ1-5
CASSWGDRNSNQPQHF
TGCGCCAGCAGCTGGGGAGATAGGAATAGCAATCAGCCCCAGCATTTT
>-|TRBV28|-|TRBJ2-3
CASSQPSNPSTDTQYF
TGTGCCAGCAGCCAACCCTCCAACCCTAGCACAGATACGCAGTATTTT
>many|TRBV20-1|-|TRBJ2-7
CSASLFEQGGEQYF
TGCAGTGCTAGTCTCTTCGAACAGGGAGGCGAGCAGTACTTC
>-|TRBV4-1|-|TRBJ1-5
CASSQDVGQPQHF
TGCGCCAGCAGCCAAGACGTCGGCCAGCCCCAGCATTTT
>many|TRBV2|TRBD1|TRBJ2-1
CASTIPGQGRGSSYNEQFF
TGTGCCAGCACCATTCCGGGACAGGGGCGGGGGAGCTCCTACAATGAGCAGTTCTTC
>-|TRBV27|-|TRBJ1-1
CASISLGEMNTEAFF
TGTGCCAGCATTTCTTTAGGGGAGATGAACACTGAAGCTTTCTTT
>-|TRBV20-1|-|TRBJ2-7
CSVYPGLRVHEQYF
TGCAGTGTTTATCCGGGACTCCGAGTACACGAGCAGTACTTC
>few|TRBV5-4|TRBD1|TRBJ2-6
CASNQGAVSGANVLTF
TGTGCCAGCAATCAGGGGGCGGTGTCCGGGGCCAACGTCCTGACTTTC
>many|TRBV7-8|TRBD2|TRBJ2-1
CASSPSGRRELWGQFF
TGTGCCAGCAGCCCTAGCGGGCGGCGGGAGCTTTGGGGGCAGTTCTTC
>-|TRBV6-5|-|TRBJ2-5
CASRQGAGSTQYF
TGTGCCAGCAGACAGGGCGCCGGGTCGACCCAGTACTTC
>many|TRBV19|-|TRBJ1-1
CASSIGPVPEAFF
TGTGCCAGTAGTATAGGTCCGGTCCCTGAAGCTTTCTTT
>many|TRBV3-1|-|TRBJ2-5
CASSQLYTGTQYF
TGTGCCAGCAGCCAACTTTATACTGGGACCCAGTACTTC
>many|TRBV7-9|-|TRBJ1-1
CASSSYQKDTEAFF
TGTGCCAGCAGCTCTTACCAAAAGGACACTGAAGCTTTCTTT
>many|TRBV12-3/TRBV12-4|-|TRBJ1-1
CASSLRGNTEAFF
TGTGCCAGCAGTTTGCGGGGGAACACTGAAGCTTTCTTT
>-|TRBV7-9|TRBD1|TRBJ1-5
CASSSRGGNQPQHF
TGTGCCAGCAGCTCCAGGGGGGGCAATCAGCCCCAGCATTTT